This paragraph reports one T cell receptor (beta chain). This clonotype was detected ten times or more. Its antigen is currently not known. The input lacks base qualities; no much larger clone sits a single base away. Libraries were prepared through 5' RACE. Sequenced using a NextSeq 500. In the TCR library protocol, unique molecular identifiers were attached to individual cDNA molecules to correct for PCR bias and sequencing error. Sequencing covered both TCR alpha and beta chains, and within each sample the abundances of alpha and beta sequences were tightly co-correlated. Processing in the source paper ran as follows. Decombinator V4 was used to perform V gene, J gene and CDR3 annotation of TCR sequences. Expanded TCRs were defined as changing significantly between any two time points under a Poisson model with p below 0.0001. Abundances of TCRs were expressed as counts per million after normalisation to the total number of TCRs sequenced in each sample. TRAV1-2 paired with TRAJ12, TRAJ20 or TRAJ33 defined MAIT TCRs, while TRAV10 paired with TRAJ18 defined iNKT TCRs. A search of VDJdb, accessed on 1 November 2021, was run for TCRs annotated to CMV, EBV and SARS-CoV-2, with TCRs annotated for multiple antigens excluded. TCRdb reworked the public reads: Q25 trimming with fastp, MiXCR clone assembly, productive beta chains retained. Rows merge per CDR3 protein into single entries with the most common DNA and genes. TCRdb, not the authors, supplied the V and J calls. The sample contains around 52,000 distinct CDR3 sequences, roughly 6.8% of them found a single time. The ten largest make up 3% to 4% of the sample.

The CDR1 and CDR2 encoded by the germline V gene (reference sequence) are DFQATT and SNEGSKA. Trimming costs V 3 bases and J 4 bases, and their ends lie 13 bases apart. Counted from cysteine to phenylalanine, this CDR3 has 13 amino acids. Left in the record is the CDR3 DNA by itself, 39 bases read in frame from the first base. This entry is derived from a study of early T cells in non-severe SARS-CoV-2 infection (dated by TCRdb to the early 2020s). Some background on the complete study: Because TCR sequencing relied on bulk RNA taken from unsorted whole blood, pairing of alpha and beta chains was not possible.

The full study reports these points: VDJdb matching was skewed toward anti-spike CD8 responses, so virus-specific expansions were likely underestimated and private and CD4 specificities were missed.

A case-control design nested within a healthcare worker cohort in London, UK, was used, with weekly nasopharyngeal swab PCR tests and blood sampling performed. Healthcare workers were recruited between 23 and 31 March 2020, during the week of the UK lockdown, and were followed weekly for up to 16 weeks. The TCR was taken from an adult who was a healthcare worker with PCR-confirmed SARS-CoV-2 infection or an uninfected control (not recorded which). This chain joins TRBV20-1 to TRBJ2-7, with TRBD2 tentatively as D gene (6 bases match). Sequencing was performed on whole blood. The DNA sequence is given as TGCAGTGCTAGGGATCCCGGGGGTTACGAGCAGTACTTC. It encodes CSARDPGGYEQYF.